This TCR beta chain was found in a study of T-cell memory formation after mild COVID-19. Study overall: Largely donor-specific sequence clusters came from a couple of donors. Study-level points and caveats: From day 15 to 85, contracting clones were balanced between CD4 and CD8, whereas later expanders leaned toward CD4+.

The germline V gene encodes CDR1 SEHNR and CDR2 FQNEAQ (reference sequence). Deletions cut 7 bases from V and 3 bases from J, with 15 bases between. This CDR3 region has 14 residues. This clonotype has at least ten counts. What it binds is not known. TCRdb analysed the 5' RACE reads with MiXCR anew, one entry per CDR3 protein. The sample has tens of thousands of distinct CDR3 sequences, 5.5% to 8.5% seen once; the top ten hold 0.79%. The sample consisted of PBMCs or a T cell subset sorted from them (not recorded which). This sequence originates from an adult who had mild COVID-19 (a few samples of this study predate the infection). Cell type and time point are not known. This chain joins TRBV7-9 and TRBJ1-2, with TRBD1 as a possible D gene (5 bases). The CDR3 loop is CASTRAGTDYGYTF. The CDR3 region has the DNA TGTGCCAGCACCCGGGCAGGGACGGACTATGGCTACACCTTC.